This TCR beta chain was retrieved from a study of CD8 T cells in ankylosing spondylitis. Construction of TCR beta libraries was performed using quantitative 5'-RACE with molecular barcodes. TCRdb analysed the 5' RACE reads with MiXCR anew, one entry per CDR3 protein. Here the sample spans 150,000 to 200,000 distinct CDR3 sequences, about 9.9% being singletons. Study-level points and caveats: Clones that were linked to disease were CD8+ and were relatively rare in peripheral blood. What appeared characteristic of ankylosing spondylitis blood was a TCR beta motif of seven to nine highly homologous variants. The authors reported significant enrichment of disease-linked clones in matched ankylosing spondylitis synovial fluid.

The CDR3 covers 15 residues. Losses at the gene ends were 6 bases for V and 7 bases for J; bases not matched to a gene: 7. Germline V gene sequence: CDR1 MNHEY, CDR2 SVGEGT. This clonotype appeared a few times. Its specificity is unknown. The gene calls are TRBV6-2 or TRBV6-3 and TRBJ2-3; TRBD2 agrees at 13 bases. The receptor was derived from a male donor with ankylosing spondylitis or in good health (not recorded which). Sequencing input: blood, either unsorted or a sorted T cell fraction (not recorded which). CDR3 loop: CASRPLAGGPNTQYF. CDR3 DNA: TGTGCCAGCAGACCACTAGCGGGAGGGCCGAATACGCAGTATTTT.